The clone carrying this T cell receptor (beta chain) is a singleton in its sample. The antigen is not known. This record belongs to a study of blood T cell dynamics during melanoma immunotherapy. Whole-study context: Metastatic melanoma patients received first-line pembrolizumab or nivolumab plus ipilimumab.

Method: immunoSEQ multiplex PCR; TCRdb's copy keeps in-frame clones and lacks some. There are about 10,000 clones in the sample; less than 90% occur only once, and roughly 3.7% lies in the top ten. The time point: week 3, after first cycle of checkpoint inhibitor. Blood was drawn before treatment and at week 3 after checkpoint blockade. Disease control meant complete response, partial response or stable disease at 12 weeks. Notes on the study in general: The study could not tell melanoma-specific clones from general immune activation.

This CDR3 comprises 16 residues. Looked up from germline, CDR1 is MNHNS and CDR2 is SASEGT. V was cut by 2 bases and J by 0 bases, with 11 bases left in between. The origin of this receptor is a human donor with melanoma. This specimen was blood, taken from a patient treated with checkpoint blockade. This chain connects TRBV6-1 to TRBJ2-1; D remains unclear. The CDR3 nucleotides are TGTGCCAGCAGTGAACGGCTGCCAGGCTCCTACAATGAGCAGTTCTTC. It encodes CASSERLPGSYNEQFF.